This is a list of T cell receptor beta chains from one sample in a study of human T cells and chemical hapten exposure. Each CDR3 protein is one row after TCRdb ran MiXCR on the RACE reads. This sample yields some 62,000 distinct CDR3 sequences, of which more than 9.5% are seen a single time; roughly 2.3% belongs to the top ten. The sample here was whole blood, taken in connection with sensitization to the hapten diphenylcyclopropenone (DPC). The receptors originated from a woman aged 30 to 39 with alopecia areata. Some clones in this sample may be carry-over from other donors' samples. Each CDR3 is given without its conserved first and last residue.

>TRBV14|TRBJ1-1
ASSQLYGTEPMNTEAF
>TRBV6-4|TRBJ2-2
ASSEELAGSTGELF
>TRBV28|TRBJ2-5
ASSSLGVLAQETQY
>TRBV27|TRBJ2-1
ASSLGRGGVYEQF
>TRBV6-2/TRBV6-3|TRBJ1-5
ASSYVNQPQH
>TRBV5-4|TRBJ2-5
ASSLPQQETHY
>TRBV9|TRBJ2-2
ASSVVGGELF
>TRBV30|TRBJ1-2
ASYRDKKTNYGYT
>TRBV7-2|TRBJ2-1
ASSLASEQF
>TRBV29-1|TRBJ2-7
SVELTAQGQY
>TRBV28|TRBJ2-1
ASSLYGTSGRRHYNEQF
>TRBV7-3|TRBJ2-2
ASSLMNTGELF
>TRBV11-2|TRBJ1-1
ASSSDRGTAF
>TRBV27|TRBJ2-7
ASSFIGLAGGGNEQY
>TRBV12-3/TRBV12-4|TRBJ2-5
ASSSPPQETQY
>TRBV18|TRBJ1-5
ASSPFGGVGNQPQH